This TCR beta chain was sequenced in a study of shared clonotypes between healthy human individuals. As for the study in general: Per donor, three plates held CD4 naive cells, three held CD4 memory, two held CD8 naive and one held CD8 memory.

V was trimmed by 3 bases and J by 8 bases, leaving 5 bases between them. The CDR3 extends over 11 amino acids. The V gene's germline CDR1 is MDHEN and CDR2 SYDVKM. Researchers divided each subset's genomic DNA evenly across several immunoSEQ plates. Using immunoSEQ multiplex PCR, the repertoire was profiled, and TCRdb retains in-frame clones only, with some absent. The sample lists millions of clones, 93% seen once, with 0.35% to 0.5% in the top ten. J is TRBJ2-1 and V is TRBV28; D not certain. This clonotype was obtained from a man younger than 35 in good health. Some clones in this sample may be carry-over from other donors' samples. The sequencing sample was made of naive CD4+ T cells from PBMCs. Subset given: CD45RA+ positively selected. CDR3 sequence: CASSLGYEQFF. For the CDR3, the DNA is TGTGCCAGCAGTTTGGGGTATGAGCAGTTCTTC.